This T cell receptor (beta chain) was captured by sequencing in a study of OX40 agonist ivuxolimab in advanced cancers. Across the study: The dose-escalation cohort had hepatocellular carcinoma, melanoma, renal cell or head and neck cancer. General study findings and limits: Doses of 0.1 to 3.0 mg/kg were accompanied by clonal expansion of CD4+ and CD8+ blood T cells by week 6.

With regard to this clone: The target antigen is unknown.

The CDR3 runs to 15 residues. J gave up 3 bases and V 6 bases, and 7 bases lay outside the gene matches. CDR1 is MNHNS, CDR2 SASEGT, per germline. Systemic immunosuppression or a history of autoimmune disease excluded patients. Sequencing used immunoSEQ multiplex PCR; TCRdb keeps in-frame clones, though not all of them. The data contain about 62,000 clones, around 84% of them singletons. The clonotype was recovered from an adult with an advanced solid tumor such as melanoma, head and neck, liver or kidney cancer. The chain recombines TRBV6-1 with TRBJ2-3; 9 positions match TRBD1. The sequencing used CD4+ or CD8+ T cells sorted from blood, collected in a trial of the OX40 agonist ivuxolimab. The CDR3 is CASSLGQGRTDTQYF. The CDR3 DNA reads TGTGCCAGCAGCCTCGGACAGGGGCGTACAGATACGCAGTATTTT.